Below, 10 T cell receptor beta chains from the same sample are listed, as sequenced in a study of identifying expanded T cells in peripheral blood. TCRdb keeps only in-frame clones here, not all; method: immunoSEQ multiplex PCR. The profile covers some 120,000 clones, with roughly 82% appearing a single time and roughly 3.3% taken by the ten largest. Sequencing input: blood. The receptors stem from a person aged 18 to 70 in good health.

The chain recombines TRBV5-4 with TRBJ2-2, with no clear D. The CDR3 covers 14 residues. Germline CDR1 SGHNT, CDR2 YYREEE (reference sequence). V was clipped by 4 bases and J by 6 bases, with 13 bases between them. CDR3 protein: CASSLGTRPGELFF. CDR3 nucleotide sequence: TGTGCCAGCAGCCTGGGAACCCGACCCGGGGAGCTGTTTTTT.

The genes are TRBV30 and TRBJ1-5, with D unresolved. The ends were cut back, 2 bases at V and 6 bases at J, with 14 bases in the middle. The CDR3 loop spans 14 amino acids. CDR1 GTSNPN and CDR2 SVGIG come from the germline V gene (reference sequence). The CDR3 here is CAWSLIGGGQPQHF. In DNA, the CDR3 is TGTGCCTGGAGTCTAATCGGAGGCGGTCAGCCCCAGCATTTT.

The CDR3 loop reads CSVAVDTQYF. CDR3 coding DNA: TGCAGCGTTGCAGTGGATACGCAGTATTTT. This sequence joins TRBV29-1 and TRBJ2-3; D is uncertain. The CDR3 totals 10 residues. Trimming cost V 4 bases and J 6 bases, with 5 bases left between them. Per germline, CDR1 SQVTM and CDR2 ANQGSEA.

This chain links TRBV11-1 with TRBJ1-1; tentative D call: TRBD1 (6 bases). The CDR3 totals 14 residues. Germline CDR1 SGHAT, CDR2 FQDESV (reference sequence). V was shortened by 8 bases and J by 4 bases, with 17 bases between the two germline ends. CDR3 loop: CASLKGGRGTEAFF. In nucleotides, the CDR3 is TGTGCCAGCCTAAAGGGGGGCCGGGGCACTGAAGCTTTCTTT. Combining the CDR3 with reference TRBV11-1 and TRBJ1-1 gives the whole variable domain EAEVAQSPRYKITEKSQAVAFWCDPISGHATLYWYRQILGQGPELLVQFQDESVVDDSQLPKDRFSAERLKGVDSTLKIQPAELGDSAMYLCASLKGGRGTEAFFGQGTRLTVV.

This chain connects TRBV4-2 to TRBJ2-7; D possibly corresponds to TRBD2 (5 bases). The CDR3 has 14 residues. V lost 2 bases to trimming and J lost 3 bases, with 11 bases between them. From germline, CDR1 is LGHNA and CDR2 YNFKEQ. CDR3: CASSQPGGVYEQYF. The CDR3 bases are TGTGCCAGCAGCCAACCCGGAGGAGTCTACGAGCAGTACTTC.

The chain carries TRBV19 and TRBJ1-5, with TRBD1 matching 7 bases. CDR3 length equals 14 residues. The V gene's germline CDR1 is LNHDA and CDR2 SQIVND (reference sequence). J gave up 6 bases and V 6 bases, and 8 bases lay outside the gene matches. CDR3 region: CASRTTGEGQPQHF. In DNA form, the CDR3 reads TGTGCCAGTAGGACTACAGGGGAAGGTCAGCCCCAGCATTTT. Variable domain in full (rest from reference TRBV19 and TRBJ1-5): DGGITQSPKYLFRKEGQNVTLSCEQNLNHDAMYWYRQDPGQGLRLIYYSQIVNDFQKGDIAEGYSVSREKKESFPLTVTSAQKNPTAFYLCASRTTGEGQPQHFGDGTRLSIL.

The chain links TRBV19 to TRBJ2-1, with 11 bases matching TRBD1. The V and J ends lost 3 bases and 10 bases, in that order; junction bases with no gene match: 5. CDR1 is LNHDA and CDR2 is SQIVND in the germline V gene (reference sequence). The CDR3 runs to 14 residues. The CDR3 region has the DNA TGTGCCAGTAGTATTGGACAGGGGGCATGGGAGCAGTTCTTC. Its protein is CASSIGQGAWEQFF.

The chain links TRBV6-1 to TRBJ2-1; a possible D gene is TRBD1 (6 bases). Germline V lookup: CDR1 MNHNS, CDR2 SASEGT. The V and J ends lost 8 bases and 7 bases respectively, with 21 bases between them. The CDR3 runs to 15 residues. The CDR3 DNA is TGTGCCAGCTCCAAAACAGGGCTTTCGGGGAATGAGCAGTTCTTC. Translation: CASSKTGLSGNEQFF.

The gene calls are TRBV11-3 and TRBJ2-5, with 7 positions matching TRBD2. V lost 8 bases to trimming and J lost 7 bases; unmatched junction nucleotides: 7. The CDR3 is made up of 12 amino acids. The germline CDR1 and CDR2 sequences are SGHNT and YENEEA. The CDR3 DNA follows: TGTGCCAGCCGGGGGGTGATGGGGACCCAGTACTTC. This encodes CASRGVMGTQYF. Together with reference TRBV11-3 and TRBJ2-5, the CDR3 gives the full variable domain: EAGVVQSPRYKIIEKKQPVAFWCNPISGHNTLYWYLQNLGQGPELLIRYENEEAVDDSQLPKDRFSAERLKGVDSTLKIQPAELGDSAVYLCASRGVMGTQYFGPGTRLLVL.

Comments on this clone: The junction departs from germline at one end; a sequencing error may be responsible. The chain combines TRBV30 with TRBJ1-2; D is perhaps TRBD1 (5 bases). The CDR3 is 12 residues long. In germline, CDR1 is GTSNPN, CDR2 SVGIG (reference sequence). CDR3 residues: CARSGGNYGYTF. Here the CDR3 DNA reads TGTGCCCGGAGTGGGGGAAACTATGGCTACACCTTC.